A selection of T cell receptor beta chains follows, all from one sample in a study of PD-L1 blockade in urothelial cancer. Using immunoSEQ multiplex PCR, the repertoire was profiled, and TCRdb retains in-frame clones only, with some absent. The data show over 75,000 clones, about 85% seen once. This sample comprised PBMCs, obtained around atezolizumab (anti-PD-L1) treatment. The receptor source for this set is a man aged 55 to 70 with urothelial cancer. Each CDR3 is given with its conserved first and last residue. D genes are given only for firm matches. Only some rows state a clone size, as once, few, many or a class for expanded clones.

abundance	d_gene	v_gene	j_gene	CDR3nt	CDR3aa
.	TRBD2	TRBV5-4	TRBJ2-3	TGTGCCAGCAGCTTTTTCGGGACTAGCGGGAGGGAGTATTTT	CASSFFGTSGREYF
.	.	TRBV10-3	TRBJ2-7	TGTGCCATCAGTGACTTCGCCAGCTCCTACGAGCAGTACTTC	CAISDFASSYEQYF
.	.	TRBV2	TRBJ1-4	TGTGCCAGCAGAGGCCGGACAGAATCGACTAATGAAAAACTGTTTTTT	CASRGRTESTNEKLFF
.	.	TRBV11-2	TRBJ1-1	TGTGCCAGCAGCTTAGTTACCGACGGGGGCACTGAAGCTTTCTTT	CASSLVTDGGTEAFF
.	TRBD1	TRBV7-6	TRBJ1-5	TGTGCCAGCAGCTTACAGACAGGGGGGAGCAATCAGCCCCAGCATTTT	CASSLQTGGSNQPQHF
.	TRBD1	TRBV7-2	TRBJ2-7	TGTGCCAGCCAAACGACAGGGGGCTCCTACGAGCAGTACTTC	CASQTTGGSYEQYF
.	TRBD1	TRBV27	TRBJ2-5	TGTGCCAGCAGTTCCATGGACAGGGTGAAGACCCAGTACTTC	CASSSMDRVKTQYF
.	.	TRBV5-4	TRBJ1-2	TGTGCCAGCAGCTTGCAAAGGACAGAAAACTATGGCTACACCTTC	CASSLQRTENYGYTF
.	.	TRBV11-2	TRBJ2-1	TGTGCCAGCAGCTTAGCTCGGTCAAGTAATGAGCAGTTCTTC	CASSLARSSNEQFF
.	.	TRBV5-1	TRBJ2-5	TGCGCCAGCAGCTTCGCCGGGCAAGAGACCCAGTACTTC	CASSFAGQETQYF
.	.	TRBV2	TRBJ1-5	TGTGCCAGCATGGAGGGTATCCATGTAAGCGTTAATCAGCCCCAGCATTTT	CASMEGIHVSVNQPQHF
few	.	TRBV5-1	TRBJ1-5	TGCGCCAGCAGTAGGGACACTAATCAGCCCCAGCATTTT	CASSRDTNQPQHF
.	.	TRBV9	TRBJ1-2	TGTGCCAGCAGCGTCGGGGGGGCTCGCAACTATGGCTACACCTTC	CASSVGGARNYGYTF
.	TRBD2	TRBV30	TRBJ2-7	TGTGCCTGGAGTGTACGCGGGACTAGCGGGGGGGCCTACGAGCAGTACTTC	CAWSVRGTSGGAYEQYF
.	.	TRBV5-4	TRBJ1-4	TGTGCCAGCAGCGCGCAGCCAACAGGCACTAATGAAAAACTGTTTTTT	CASSAQPTGTNEKLFF
once	.	TRBV7-3	TRBJ2-1	TGTGCCAGCAGCCCGGGGTATGGGTGGGATGAGCAGTTCTTC	CASSPGYGWDEQFF
.	.	TRBV30	TRBJ1-6	TGTGCCTGGACGGGGGGCTATAATTCACCCCTCCACTTT	CAWTGGYNSPLHF
.	.	TRBV5-6	TRBJ1-2	TGTGCCAGCAGCTTGGGCGGGGGCGCGAACTATGGCTACACCTTC	CASSLGGGANYGYTF
.	.	TRBV11-3	TRBJ2-7	TGTGCCAGCAGCCCGACCGCAGGGGCGGGTTACGAGCAGTACTTC	CASSPTAGAGYEQYF
.	.	TRBV6-6	TRBJ1-2	TGTGCCAGCAGTTACGGAGGGCTCTATGGCTACACCTTC	CASSYGGLYGYTF